The rows below give T cell receptor beta chains drawn from one sample of a study of Ad26.COV2.S vaccination and SARS-CoV-2 variants. Here immunoSEQ multiplex PCR was the method, and the copy in TCRdb shows in-frame clones only, minus some. Of a few hundred thousand clones in the sample, roughly 90% are singletons; the top ten hold 3.6%. Specimen: peripheral blood, collected in a trial of Ad26.COV2.S vaccine versus placebo. These receptor sequences come from a person aged 18-60 years who received the Ad26.COV2.S COVID-19 vaccine or a placebo. Both conserved end residues are part of each CDR3. Fields, in order: J gene, V gene, D gene, clone size, CDR3 protein, CDR3 DNA. The D gene is left open where the match is weak. The size field is filled for only some rows; it gives once, few, many or a size class.

j_call: TRBJ1-1; v_call: TRBV7-9; d_call: TRBD1; clone_size: -; cdr3_aa: CASSLGDRGAEAFF; cdr3_nt: TGTGCCAGCAGCTTAGGGGACAGGGGCGCTGAAGCTTTCTTT
j_call: TRBJ2-7; v_call: TRBV4-3; d_call: TRBD1; clone_size: -; cdr3_aa: CASSQQGQGEEQYF; cdr3_nt: TGCGCCAGCAGCCAACAAGGACAGGGGGAAGAGCAGTACTTC
j_call: TRBJ1-6; v_call: TRBV28; d_call: -; clone_size: -; cdr3_aa: CASSLFNRVSYNSPLHF; cdr3_nt: TGTGCCAGCAGTTTATTTAACAGAGTCTCCTATAATTCACCCCTCCACTTT
j_call: TRBJ2-3; v_call: TRBV30; d_call: -; clone_size: -; cdr3_aa: CAWETLRGGTDTQYF; cdr3_nt: TGTGCCTGGGAAACCCTCAGGGGTGGCACAGATACGCAGTATTTT
j_call: TRBJ2-7; v_call: TRBV6-6; d_call: -; clone_size: -; cdr3_aa: CASSAWRDNYEQYF; cdr3_nt: TGTGCCAGCAGTGCATGGCGGGACAACTACGAGCAGTACTTC
j_call: TRBJ2-1; v_call: TRBV28; d_call: -; clone_size: -; cdr3_aa: CASTSMGGQQFF; cdr3_nt: TGTGCCAGCACCTCTATGGGGGGACAGCAGTTCTTC
j_call: TRBJ2-6; v_call: TRBV7-2; d_call: TRBD1; clone_size: -; cdr3_aa: CASSWDSSGANVLTF; cdr3_nt: TGTGCCAGCAGCTGGGACAGCTCTGGGGCCAACGTCCTGACTTTC
j_call: TRBJ1-2; v_call: TRBV4-3; d_call: TRBD1; clone_size: -; cdr3_aa: CASSQEGQGYLSSGGYTF; cdr3_nt: TGCGCCAGCAGCCAAGAGGGACAGGGATACTTATCGAGCGGGGGCTACACCTTC
j_call: TRBJ2-1; v_call: TRBV19; d_call: TRBD2; clone_size: -; cdr3_aa: CASSIGSGGAASEQFF; cdr3_nt: TGTGCCAGTAGTATAGGGAGCGGGGGGGCCGCTAGCGAGCAGTTCTTC
j_call: TRBJ2-1; v_call: TRBV28; d_call: TRBD1; clone_size: -; cdr3_aa: CASSSPGQGARDEQFF; cdr3_nt: TGTGCCAGCAGTTCACCGGGACAGGGGGCGCGTGATGAGCAGTTCTTC
j_call: TRBJ2-3; v_call: TRBV9; d_call: TRBD2; clone_size: -; cdr3_aa: CASSPGGAADTQYF; cdr3_nt: TGTGCCAGCAGCCCGGGAGGGGCCGCAGATACGCAGTATTTT
j_call: TRBJ2-5; v_call: TRBV3-1/TRBV3-2; d_call: -; clone_size: -; cdr3_aa: CASSQGPTRGETQYF; cdr3_nt: TGTGCCAGCAGCCAGGGACCCACCCGCGGGGAGACCCAGTACTTC
j_call: TRBJ2-1; v_call: TRBV7-9; d_call: -; clone_size: once; cdr3_aa: CASSSSLYSYNEQFF; cdr3_nt: TGTGCCAGCAGCTCCTCACTGTACTCCTACAATGAGCAGTTCTTC
j_call: TRBJ2-2; v_call: TRBV5-4; d_call: TRBD2; clone_size: -; cdr3_aa: CASSPRTSRTGELFF; cdr3_nt: TGTGCCAGCAGCCCGCGGACTAGCCGCACCGGGGAGCTGTTTTTT
j_call: TRBJ2-5; v_call: TRBV5-6; d_call: -; clone_size: -; cdr3_aa: CASSLVGQETQYF; cdr3_nt: TGTGCCAGCAGCTTGGTTGGTCAAGAGACCCAGTACTTC
j_call: TRBJ1-6; v_call: TRBV4-1; d_call: -; clone_size: few; cdr3_aa: CASSQGRGRESSYNSPLHF; cdr3_nt: TGCGCCAGCAGCCAAGGACGCGGAAGGGAGAGCTCCTATAATTCACCCCTCCACTTT
j_call: TRBJ2-5; v_call: TRBV7-6; d_call: TRBD1; clone_size: -; cdr3_aa: CASRQTGEETQYF; cdr3_nt: TGTGCCAGCAGGCAGACAGGGGAAGAGACCCAGTACTTC
j_call: TRBJ2-3; v_call: TRBV4-2; d_call: TRBD2; clone_size: -; cdr3_aa: CASSQDIAGGTDTQYF; cdr3_nt: TGTGCCAGCAGCCAAGACATAGCGGGGGGAACAGATACGCAGTATTTT
j_call: TRBJ1-2; v_call: TRBV5-1; d_call: -; clone_size: -; cdr3_aa: CASSLEGSGYTF; cdr3_nt: TGCGCCAGCAGCTTGGAGGGTTCCGGCTACACCTTC
j_call: TRBJ2-7; v_call: TRBV7-3; d_call: TRBD2; clone_size: -; cdr3_aa: CASSSGLAGGEQYF; cdr3_nt: TGTGCCAGCAGCTCGGGACTAGCGGGGGGCGAGCAGTACTTC
j_call: TRBJ2-5; v_call: TRBV7-3; d_call: -; clone_size: -; cdr3_aa: CASSLKFSLETQYF; cdr3_nt: TGTGCCAGCAGCTTAAAGTTTAGCTTGGAGACCCAGTACTTC
j_call: TRBJ2-5; v_call: TRBV28; d_call: TRBD1; clone_size: -; cdr3_aa: CASSIGQAYQETQYF; cdr3_nt: TGTGCCAGCAGCATCGGACAGGCGTACCAAGAGACCCAGTACTTC
j_call: TRBJ2-7; v_call: TRBV5-1; d_call: -; clone_size: -; cdr3_aa: CASSNPGSSYEQYF; cdr3_nt: TGCGCCAGCAGCAATCCAGGTAGCTCCTACGAGCAGTACTTC
j_call: TRBJ2-5; v_call: TRBV20-1; d_call: TRBD1; clone_size: -; cdr3_aa: CSASYRGLRETQYF; cdr3_nt: TGCAGTGCTAGTTACAGGGGGCTACGAGAGACCCAGTACTTC
j_call: TRBJ2-1; v_call: TRBV24-1; d_call: TRBD2; clone_size: -; cdr3_aa: CATSDLGAGGQSYNEQFF; cdr3_nt: TGTGCCACCAGTGATTTAGGAGCGGGGGGCCAGTCCTACAATGAGCAGTTCTTC
j_call: TRBJ1-4; v_call: TRBV24-1; d_call: TRBD1; clone_size: -; cdr3_aa: CATSDSDRASSNEKLFF; cdr3_nt: TGTGCCACCAGTGATTCCGACAGGGCAAGTTCTAATGAAAAACTGTTTTTT
j_call: TRBJ2-7; v_call: TRBV9; d_call: -; clone_size: -; cdr3_aa: CASSPEGSAGPSYEQYF; cdr3_nt: TGTGCCAGCAGCCCAGAGGGCTCAGCGGGCCCCTCCTACGAGCAGTACTTC
j_call: TRBJ2-7; v_call: TRBV9; d_call: -; clone_size: -; cdr3_aa: CASSVDPGEYEQYF; cdr3_nt: TGTGCCAGCAGCGTAGACCCCGGGGAGTACGAGCAGTACTTC
j_call: TRBJ2-5; v_call: TRBV5-6; d_call: -; clone_size: once; cdr3_aa: CASYGGPGTQYF; cdr3_nt: TGTGCCAGCTATGGCGGGCCAGGCACCCAGTACTTC
j_call: TRBJ2-7; v_call: TRBV9; d_call: TRBD2; clone_size: -; cdr3_aa: CASSVVPSTSGAGEQYF; cdr3_nt: TGTGCCAGCAGCGTAGTCCCCTCGACTAGCGGGGCGGGTGAGCAGTACTTC
j_call: TRBJ2-7; v_call: TRBV18; d_call: TRBD2; clone_size: -; cdr3_aa: CASSPSASGLGDYEQYF; cdr3_nt: TGTGCCAGCTCCCCAAGCGCCTCAGGACTAGGGGACTACGAGCAGTACTTC
j_call: TRBJ2-7; v_call: TRBV7-9; d_call: TRBD1; clone_size: -; cdr3_aa: CASSSRDRVYEQYF; cdr3_nt: TGTGCCAGCAGCTCCCGGGACAGGGTCTACGAGCAGTACTTC
j_call: TRBJ2-2; v_call: TRBV7-3; d_call: -; clone_size: -; cdr3_aa: CASSFGRNTGELFF; cdr3_nt: TGTGCCAGCAGCTTTGGACGAAACACCGGGGAGCTGTTTTTT
j_call: TRBJ2-1; v_call: TRBV25-1; d_call: TRBD2; clone_size: -; cdr3_aa: CASSPVVAGGPGNEQFF; cdr3_nt: TGTGCCAGCAGTCCCGTGGTAGCGGGGGGGCCGGGCAATGAGCAGTTCTTC
j_call: TRBJ2-2; v_call: TRBV28; d_call: TRBD2; clone_size: -; cdr3_aa: CASTLGLAGGGELFF; cdr3_nt: TGTGCCAGCACCCTGGGACTAGCGGGGGGCGGGGAGCTGTTTTTT
j_call: TRBJ1-1; v_call: TRBV28; d_call: -; clone_size: once; cdr3_aa: CASSGGGRMNTEAFF; cdr3_nt: TGTGCCAGCAGTGGGGGGGGCCGGATGAACACTGAAGCTTTCTTT
j_call: TRBJ1-1; v_call: TRBV4-1; d_call: -; clone_size: -; cdr3_aa: CASSQVSGENTEAFF; cdr3_nt: TGCGCCAGCAGCCAAGTTTCGGGGGAGAACACTGAAGCTTTCTTT
j_call: TRBJ2-3; v_call: TRBV4-3; d_call: TRBD2; clone_size: -; cdr3_aa: CASTARPLAGGTDTQYF; cdr3_nt: TGCGCCAGCACCGCGAGACCACTAGCGGGGGGCACAGATACGCAGTATTTT
j_call: TRBJ1-4; v_call: TRBV3-1/TRBV3-2; d_call: -; clone_size: -; cdr3_aa: CASSQWGTTATNEKLFF; cdr3_nt: TGTGCCAGCAGCCAATGGGGGACAACCGCAACTAATGAAAAACTGTTTTTT
j_call: TRBJ1-1; v_call: TRBV11-2; d_call: TRBD1; clone_size: once; cdr3_aa: CASSPIRGVNTEAFF; cdr3_nt: TGTGCCAGCAGCCCAATCAGGGGGGTGAACACTGAAGCTTTCTTT
j_call: TRBJ2-3; v_call: TRBV27; d_call: TRBD1; clone_size: once; cdr3_aa: CASSFASGGTQYF; cdr3_nt: TGTGCCAGCAGTTTTGCCTCAGGGGGTACGCAGTATTTT
j_call: TRBJ1-2; v_call: TRBV4-3; d_call: -; clone_size: -; cdr3_aa: CASSPGVGYGYTF; cdr3_nt: TGCGCCAGCAGCCCCGGTGTGGGCTATGGCTACACCTTC
j_call: TRBJ2-2; v_call: TRBV7-3; d_call: TRBD1; clone_size: -; cdr3_aa: CASSSRDRDTGELFF; cdr3_nt: TGTGCCAGCAGCTCACGGGACAGGGACACCGGGGAGCTGTTTTTT
j_call: TRBJ1-6; v_call: TRBV29-1; d_call: TRBD1; clone_size: -; cdr3_aa: CSARTGGNSPLHF; cdr3_nt: TGCAGCGCAAGGACAGGTGGGAATTCACCCCTCCACTTT
j_call: TRBJ2-7; v_call: TRBV4-3; d_call: -; clone_size: -; cdr3_aa: CASSQRTDSYEQYF; cdr3_nt: TGCGCCAGCAGCCAACGGACGGATTCCTACGAGCAGTACTTC
j_call: TRBJ2-7; v_call: TRBV19; d_call: -; clone_size: many; cdr3_aa: CASSKRALLHEQYF; cdr3_nt: TGTGCCAGTAGTAAGAGGGCCTTATTACACGAGCAGTACTTC
j_call: TRBJ1-6; v_call: TRBV5-4; d_call: -; clone_size: once; cdr3_aa: CASSFKGGNSPLHF; cdr3_nt: TGTGCCAGCAGCTTTAAGGGGGGTAATTCACCCCTCCACTTT
j_call: TRBJ1-1; v_call: TRBV12-5; d_call: -; clone_size: -; cdr3_aa: CASGLGPGPTGRDTEAFF; cdr3_nt: TGTGCTAGTGGTTTGGGCCCGGGCCCCACAGGGCGGGACACTGAAGCTTTCTTT
j_call: TRBJ1-5; v_call: TRBV6-1; d_call: -; clone_size: -; cdr3_aa: CASSERAGYSNQPQHF; cdr3_nt: TGTGCCAGCAGTGAACGGGCAGGGTACAGCAATCAGCCCCAGCATTTT
j_call: TRBJ2-7; v_call: TRBV5-1; d_call: -; clone_size: -; cdr3_aa: CASSSYREGAGEQYF; cdr3_nt: TGCGCCAGCAGCTCCTACAGGGAGGGAGCCGGCGAGCAGTACTTC
j_call: TRBJ2-3; v_call: TRBV7-2; d_call: TRBD1; clone_size: -; cdr3_aa: CASSFLRDRGLVADTQYF; cdr3_nt: TGTGCCAGCAGCTTCCTCCGGGACAGGGGGCTTGTGGCAGATACGCAGTATTTT
j_call: TRBJ2-2; v_call: TRBV5-4; d_call: -; clone_size: -; cdr3_aa: CASSSGQLGELFF; cdr3_nt: TGTGCCAGCAGCTCGGGACAACTCGGGGAGCTGTTTTTT